The TCR beta chain described here comes from a study of CD8 T cells in Susac syndrome. The CDR3 loop spans 14 amino acids. V was cut by 5 bases and J by 5 bases, with 16 bases left in between. In germline, CDR1 is MDHEN, CDR2 SYDVKM. With random hexamers, reverse transcription was performed on about 0.5 to 1 ug of RNA. TCRdb fed the immunoSEQ multiplex PCR reads into MiXCR, producing one record per CDR3 protein. Of about 300,000 distinct CDR3 sequences listed, around 89% are singletons. Control patients had untreated stable or active relapsing-remitting multiple sclerosis by revised McDonald criteria.

The TCR sequence derives from a human donor with multiple sclerosis. The sample consisted of CD8+ T cells from PBMCs. The chain recombines TRBV28 with TRBJ2-7, with D perhaps matching TRBD1 or TRBD2 (6 bases each). CDR3 protein: CASSEEGGGDEQYF. The DNA of the CDR3 is TGTGCCAGCAGTGAAGAGGGGGGCGGGGACGAGCAGTACTTC.